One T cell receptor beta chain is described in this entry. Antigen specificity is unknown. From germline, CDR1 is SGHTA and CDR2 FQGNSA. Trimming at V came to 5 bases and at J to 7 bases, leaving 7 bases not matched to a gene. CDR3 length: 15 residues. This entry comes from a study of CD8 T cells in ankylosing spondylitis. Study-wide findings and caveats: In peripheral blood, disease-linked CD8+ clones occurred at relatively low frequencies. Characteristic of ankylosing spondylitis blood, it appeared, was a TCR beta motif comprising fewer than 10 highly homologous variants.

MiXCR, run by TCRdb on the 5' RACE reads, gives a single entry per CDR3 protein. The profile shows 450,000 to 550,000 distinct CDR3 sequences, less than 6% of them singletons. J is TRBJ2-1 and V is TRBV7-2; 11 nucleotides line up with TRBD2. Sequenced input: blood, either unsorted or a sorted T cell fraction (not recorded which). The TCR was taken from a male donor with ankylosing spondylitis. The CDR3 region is CASSPRGLAVNEQFF. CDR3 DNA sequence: TGTGCCAGCAGCCCCAGGGGACTAGCGGTTAATGAGCAGTTCTTC.